This entry lists 25 T cell receptor beta chains sequenced from one sample in a study of blood T cells in healthy people across ages. It was with a sample-barcoded 5' primer and a J-beta primer mix that a second PCR of roughly 7 to 12 cycles was run. MiXCR was run by TCRdb on the 5' RACE reads, yielding one entry per CDR3 protein. The sample shows some 370,000 distinct CDR3 sequences, about 55% of them seen only once. Source material: blood. These receptors were obtained from a man aged 60 to 69 in good health.

The chain couples TRBV20-1 to TRBJ2-1, with D perhaps matching TRBD2 (5 bases). CDR3 size: 14 residues. Trimming took 2 bases from V and 0 from J, leaving 8 bases between them. In germline, CDR1 is DFQATT, CDR2 SNEGSKA (reference sequence). The CDR3 loop is CSARPSFSYNEQFF. CDR3 bases: TGCAGTGCTAGACCTAGCTTCTCCTACAATGAGCAGTTCTTC.

This clonotype has a handful of counts. CDR3 sequence (DNA): TGTGCCAGCAGCTTAATTGGTTGGGGCTCTAATGAGCAGTTCTTC. Translating it yields CASSLIGWGSNEQFF. This rearrangement joins TRBV7-3 to TRBJ2-1; possible D gene TRBD1, 5 bases. The V gene lost 1 base and the J gene lost 7 bases, with 14 bases spanning the gap. CDR1 is SGHTA, CDR2 FQGTGA, per germline. The CDR3 spans 15 residues. Full variable domain (outside the CDR3, taken from reference TRBV7-3 and TRBJ2-1): GAGVSQTPSNKVTEKGKYVELRCDPISGHTALYWYRQSLGQGPEFLIYFQGTGAADDSGLPNDRFFAVRPEGSVSTLKIQRTERGDSAVYLCASSLIGWGSNEQFFGPGTRLTVL.

The J gene is TRBJ2-5, the V gene TRBV5-1, with TRBD1 matching over 8 bases. J gave up 5 bases and V 5 bases, and 5 bases lay outside the gene matches. The CDR3 extends over 13 amino acids. Germline lookup yields CDR1 SGHRS and CDR2 YFSETQ. The CDR3 DNA reads as TGCGCCAGCAGAGCGACAGGGGCGGAGACCCAGTACTTC. This codes for CASRATGAETQYF.

The V call is TRBV7-3, the J call TRBJ2-7; no reliable D call. The CDR3 covers 15 residues. Germline V lookup: CDR1 SGHTA, CDR2 FQGTGA. V was pared by 2 bases and J by 1 base, with 12 bases between. CDR3 in amino acids: CASSLSAGLSYEQYF. The CDR3 DNA reads as TGTGCCAGCAGCTTATCGGCAGGTCTTTCCTACGAGCAGTACTTC.

V gene TRBV3-1 combines with J gene TRBJ2-7, with D maybe TRBD1 (6 bases). CDR1 and CDR2 from the germline V gene are LGHDT and YNNKEL (reference sequence). The CDR3 has 16 residues. Trimming took 0 bases from V and 1 from J, leaving 13 bases between them. Written as DNA, the CDR3 is TGTGCCAGCAGCCAAGATGGGGGCGCAGAGTCCTACGAGCAGTACTTC. Translating gives CASSQDGGAESYEQYF.

This clonotype showed up just a few times. The gene calls are TRBV9 and TRBJ2-7; 7 positions match TRBD1. With V trimmed by 0 bases and J by 3 bases, 3 bases remained unmatched. CDR1 SGDLS and CDR2 YYNGEE come from the germline V gene. The CDR3 runs to 14 residues. The CDR3 spells CASSVGQGNYEQYF. The DNA for the CDR3 is TGTGCCAGCAGCGTAGGACAGGGAAACTACGAGCAGTACTTC. The full variable domain, rest sourced from reference TRBV9 and TRBJ2-7, is DSGVTQTPKHLITATGQRVTLRCSPRSGDLSVYWYQQSLDQGLQFLIQYYNGEERAKGNILERFSAQQFPDLHSELNLSSLELGDSALYFCASSVGQGNYEQYFGPGTRLTVT.

The chain links TRBV20-1 to TRBJ2-5; 9 positions match TRBD1. The DNA end is a closer match to TRBJ2-7, so the J assignment may be wrong. The CDR3 loop spans 13 amino acids. Germline V gives CDR1 DFQATT, CDR2 SNEGSKA (reference sequence). For the CDR3, the DNA is TGCAGTGCGACGGACAGGGGTATTTACGAGCAGTACTTC. It encodes CSATDRGIYEQYF.

The chain carries TRBV27 and TRBJ2-3; D ambiguous. V dropped 5 bases and J dropped 6 bases, with 12 bases sitting between them. The CDR3 is 13 residues long. Germline loops: CDR1 MNHEY, CDR2 SMNVEV (reference sequence). The CDR3 bases are TGTGCCAGCAGTCTTCGGCCCGGGGATACGCAGTATTTT. It encodes CASSLRPGDTQYF.

This clonotype was picked up a small number of times. The chain employs TRBV7-2 and TRBJ2-1; D unresolved. CDR3 size: 13 residues. CDR1 and CDR2 (germline): SGHTA, FQGNSA. V lost 2 bases to trimming and J lost 5 bases, with 7 bases between them. The CDR3 bases are TGTGCCAGCAGCTTATATATGGACAATGAGCAGTTCTTC. Translated, it gives CASSLYMDNEQFF.

The chain combines TRBV29-1 with TRBJ2-7; unclear D gene. Per the germline V gene, CDR1 is SQVTM and CDR2 is ANQGSEA. Trimming took off 4 bases at V and 0 bases at J, with 7 bases between the two ends. This CDR3 is built from 12 residues. CDR3 in DNA: TGCAGCGTTGCCCCTCGCTCCTACGAGCAGTACTTC. Protein sequence: CSVAPRSYEQYF.

V usage is TRBV28 and J usage is TRBJ2-3; a weak D match, TRBD1 (6 bases). Germline assignment: CDR1 MDHEN and CDR2 SYDVKM. CDR3 size: 15 residues. Trimming stripped 5 bases from V and 2 bases from J, with 14 bases between. CDR3 in amino acids: CASSLRTDLTDTQYF. The CDR3, as DNA: TGTGCCAGCAGTCTCCGGACAGACCTCACAGATACGCAGTATTTT. Drawing the rest from reference TRBV28 and TRBJ2-3, the complete variable domain is DVKVTQSSRYLVKRTGEKVFLECVQDMDHENMFWYRQDPGLGLRLIYFSYDVKMKEKGDIPEGYSVSREKKERFSLILESASTNQTSMYLCASSLRTDLTDTQYFGPGTRLTVL.

This clonotype was seen a few times. J is TRBJ2-4 and V is TRBV12-3 or TRBV12-4, with D possibly matching TRBD1 (5 bases). The CDR3 is 12 residues long. Trimming took 1 base from V and 8 from J, leaving 6 bases between them. The CDR3 DNA reads as TGTGCCAGCAGTTTAGAGGGGTACATTCAGTACTTC. This sequence encodes CASSLEGYIQYF.

The count of this clonotype is one. The rearrangement links TRBV7-8 to TRBJ1-1; D gene unclear. The CDR3 totals 15 residues. Trimming removed 5 bases at V and 5 bases at J, with 18 bases between. Germline V CDR1 and CDR2: SGHVS, FQNEAQ. The CDR3 is CASSVQSKALTEAFF. The CDR3 DNA follows: TGTGCCAGCAGCGTTCAGAGTAAGGCTTTGACTGAAGCTTTCTTT.

The chain has TRBV20-1 and TRBJ1-2; 7 bases map to TRBD1. The CDR3 totals 11 residues. The V and J ends lost 3 bases and 8 bases, in that order; junction bases with no gene match: 3. Germline CDR1 is DFQATT and CDR2 is SNEGSKA (reference sequence). The CDR3 loop reads CSASSGGGYTF. CDR3 sequence (DNA): TGCAGTGCTAGTTCAGGGGGAGGCTACACCTTC.

The CDR3 reads CASSLRARPQYF. CDR3 DNA: TGTGCCAGCAGCTTAAGGGCTCGACCCCAGTACTTC. The genes are TRBV11-2 and TRBJ2-4, with D uncertain. Germline V gene sequence: CDR1 SGHAT, CDR2 FQNNGV. The CDR3 loop spans 12 amino acids. V was pared by 2 bases and J by 13 bases, with 12 bases between.

This chain connects TRBV20-1 to TRBJ1-5; 9 nucleotides line up with TRBD1. Trimming took 6 bases from V and 5 from J; bases not matched to a gene: 5. The CDR3 is made up of 13 amino acids. Per germline, CDR1 DFQATT and CDR2 SNEGSKA (reference sequence). The CDR3 is CSARQGGDQPQHF. DNA for the CDR3: TGCAGTGCAAGACAGGGGGGGGATCAGCCCCAGCATTTT.

The CDR3 here is CASSLSSGTHSADTQYF. The CDR3 DNA sequence: TGCGCCAGCAGCTTGAGCTCCGGGACCCACAGCGCAGATACGCAGTATTTT. The rearrangement joins TRBV5-1 to TRBJ2-3; D possibly uses TRBD1 or TRBD2 (5 bases each). The ends were cut back, 1 base at V and 4 bases at J, with 19 bases in the middle. Germline V CDR1 and CDR2: SGHRS, YFSETQ. CDR3 length: 17 amino acids.

CDR3 loop: CASSFGTLRTDTQYF. The CDR3 DNA reads as TGTGCCAGCAGTTTCGGGACTCTCCGCACAGATACGCAGTATTTT. The rearrangement uses TRBV12-3 or TRBV12-4 and TRBJ2-3; D perhaps matches TRBD2 (6 bases). Trimming stripped 3 bases from V and 1 base from J, with 11 bases between. This CDR3 contains 15 residues.

V and J are TRBV4-3 and TRBJ2-1; no firm D call. The germline V gene has CDR1 LGHNA and CDR2 YSLEER. Trimming left V 2 bases short and J 0 bases short, with 14 bases between. This CDR3 spans 17 amino acids. CDR3 sequence: CASSQSLRRSSYNEQFF. The CDR3 coding sequence is TGCGCCAGCAGCCAAAGCCTCAGGCGCAGCTCCTACAATGAGCAGTTCTTC.

The chain joins TRBV7-2 to TRBJ2-7; 7 bases fit TRBD2. TRBJ2-5 matches the DNA end more closely, so the J call is doubtful. The CDR3 contains 14 residues. Germline loops: CDR1 SGHTA, CDR2 FQGNSA. DNA for the CDR3: TGTGCCAGCAGCGTTTCAGGGCGGGGGGAGACCCAGTACTTC. Protein product: CASSVSGRGETQYF.

The chain links TRBV20-1 to TRBJ2-3, with D perhaps matching TRBD2 (6 bases). The CDR3 has 14 amino acids. Germline assignment: CDR1 DFQATT and CDR2 SNEGSKA (reference sequence). V lost 4 bases to trimming and J lost 3 bases, with 14 bases between them. The CDR3 DNA sequence: TGCAGTGCTAAGTCGACTAGTTGGACAGATACGCAGTATTTT. This sequence encodes CSAKSTSWTDTQYF.

The chain is built from TRBV15 and TRBJ2-7; the D gene could be TRBD1 or TRBD2 (5 bases each). CDR1 and CDR2 (germline): LNHNV, YYDKDF (reference sequence). Trimming took off 4 bases at V and 5 bases at J, with 9 bases between the two ends. This CDR3 is built from 12 residues. The CDR3 region is CATSTGTHEQYF. CDR3 in DNA: TGTGCCACCAGCACCGGGACGCACGAGCAGTACTTC. Drawing the rest from reference TRBV15 and TRBJ2-7, the complete variable domain is DAMVIQNPRYQVTQFGKPVTLSCSQTLNHNVMYWYQQKSSQAPKLLFHYYDKDFNNEADTPDNFQSRRPNTSFCFLDIRSPGLGDTAMYLCATSTGTHEQYFGPGTRLTVT.

The genes are TRBV12-3 or TRBV12-4 and TRBJ1-5; D unresolved. The CDR3 runs 15 residues. Between the trimmed V and J ends, which lost 4 bases and 1 base, there was a span of 11 bases. The CDR3 loop reads CASSYVAASNQPQHF. The CDR3 DNA reads TGTGCCAGCAGTTATGTGGCAGCAAGCAATCAGCCCCAGCATTTT.

Remarks on this clonotype: With a much larger clone just one base away, this may be a read error. The V gene is TRBV27, the J gene TRBJ2-3; possibly TRBD2 for D (7 bases). Germline values: CDR1 MNHEY, CDR2 SMNVEV (reference sequence). The CDR3 consists of 14 residues. V was trimmed by 7 bases and J by 1 base, leaving 12 bases between them. As DNA, the CDR3 is TGTGCCAGCAAGGGGGGAGGGGGCACAGATACGCAGTATTTT. Protein: CASKGGGGTDTQYF.

The chain employs TRBV7-9 and TRBJ2-5, with D possibly matching TRBD2 (6 bases). This CDR3 region has 19 residues. The V end lost 5 bases, the J end lost 5 bases, and 30 bases lay between the germline ends. Germline CDR1 and CDR2: SEHNR and FQNEAQ (reference sequence). The CDR3 spells CASSPGERALHWDGETQYF. Here the CDR3 DNA reads TGTGCCAGCAGCCCCGGGGAGCGGGCGCTCCACTGGGATGGGGAGACCCAGTACTTC.